This T cell receptor (beta chain) was recovered during a study of PD-1 blockade in classical Hodgkin lymphoma. The sample's time point: cycle 4 day 1 (C4D1), after less than 7 weeks of nivolumab. No patient escaped relapse after autologous stem cell transplantation, and brentuximab vedotin exposure varied. CD4+ T cells were purified from thawed PBMCs by magnetic negative selection. Of note for this clone: What it recognizes is unknown.

Measured with immunoSEQ multiplex PCR; TCRdb has only the in-frame clones, and not every one. The sample lists 25,000 to 35,000 clones; around 79% were seen once. The CDR3 is 14 residues long. Trimming took 6 bases from V and 1 from J; bases not matched to a gene: 5. From germline, CDR1 is ENHRY and CDR2 SYGVKD. Study results and caveats: With respect to the repertoire differences, their causes, possibly disease activity or prior therapy, remain undefined. The study found that TCR diversity rose significantly by C4D1 in CD4+ but not CD8+ cells. The study found complete responders had baseline diversity similar to newly diagnosed patients.

The chain joins TRBV10-3 to TRBJ1-2, with 7 bases lining up with TRBD1. The sequences come from CD4+ T cells from blood, collected before the fourth cycle of nivolumab. This clonotype was sampled from a human donor with classical Hodgkin lymphoma. CDR3 amino acids: CAIRRDSNNYGYTF. The CDR3 DNA reads TGTGCCATCAGGAGGGACAGCAATAACTATGGCTACACCTTC.